The 7 T cell receptor beta chains in this list originate from one sample, sequenced in a study of blood T cell repertoires in COVID-19. Assay: immunoSEQ multiplex PCR; the TCRdb copy retains only in-frame clones and omits some. The top ten clones hold less than 8% of a sample with some 160,000 clones, more than 75% of them seen once. Material: PBMCs or T cells enriched from blood (not recorded which). The receptors originated from a woman in her 50s who had recovered from COVID-19.

This chain links TRBV19 with TRBJ1-1; 10 positions agree with TRBD1. The J segment lost 5 bases and the V segment lost 1 base, leaving 13 bases of the junction unmatched. The germline V gene has CDR1 LNHDA and CDR2 SQIVND (reference sequence). This CDR3 is built from 18 residues. The CDR3 DNA reads as TGTGCCAGTAGTATAGGCTGGGGACAGGGGAGAGTGGAAACTGAAGCTTTCTTT. This translates into CASSIGWGQGRVETEAFF.

J is TRBJ2-1 and V is TRBV9, with a weak D call TRBD2 (6 bases). The germline gives CDR1 SGDLS, CDR2 YYNGEE. The CDR3 contains 14 residues. The V and J ends lost 4 bases and 4 bases respectively, with 12 bases between them. CDR3 in amino acids: CASSPRGSYNEQFF. CDR3 nucleotides: TGTGCCAGCAGCCCCCGGGGGAGTTACAATGAGCAGTTCTTC.

This clone was counted between two and nine times. The rearrangement uses TRBV10-3 and TRBJ2-1, with TRBD2 matching 9 bases. The CDR3 contains 15 residues. J gave up 6 bases and V 3 bases, and 6 bases lay outside the gene matches. Germline CDR1 reads ENHRY; CDR2 reads SYGVKD. The CDR3 coding sequence is TGTGCCATCAGTGACCCGGGACTAGCAAGCAATGAGCAGTTCTTC. Protein sequence: CAISDPGLASNEQFF.

The chain recombines TRBV4-2 with TRBJ2-5; TRBD2 is a possible D gene (7 bases). Trimming removed 0 bases from V and 4 bases from J, with 9 bases in between. The CDR3 loop spans 14 amino acids. CDR1 LGHNA and CDR2 YNFKEQ come from the germline V gene. The CDR3 spells CASSQDRGAETQYF. As DNA, the CDR3 is TGTGCCAGCAGCCAAGATCGGGGGGCAGAGACCCAGTACTTC.

This clone has at least ten counts. V and J are TRBV6-5 and TRBJ1-5; D ambiguous. Germline CDR1 reads MNHEY; CDR2 reads SVGAGI. The CDR3 has 15 amino acids. Trimming took off 3 bases at V and 3 bases at J, with 12 bases between the two ends. In DNA, the CDR3 is TGTGCCAGCAGTTATCAGGTGACTAACAATCAGCCCCAGCATTTT. Amino acids: CASSYQVTNNQPQHF.

The chain employs TRBV4-3 and TRBJ1-2; unclear D gene. Trimming cost V 1 base and J 4 bases, with 10 bases left between them. This CDR3 comprises 14 residues. CDR1 and CDR2 (germline): LGHNA, YSLEER. CDR3 nucleotides: TGCGCCAGCAGCCAAGTAGCCCGGGGCTATGGCTACACCTTC. It codes for CASSQVARGYGYTF.

This chain uses TRBV27 with TRBJ2-3; D is ambiguous. Trimming left V 2 bases short and J 4 bases short, with 10 bases between. The CDR3 consists of 14 residues. Germline CDR1 and CDR2: MNHEY and SMNVEV (reference sequence). The CDR3 nucleotides read TGTGCCAGCAGTTTACTGGGCCGTTCAGATACGCAGTATTTT. Translation: CASSLLGRSDTQYF.